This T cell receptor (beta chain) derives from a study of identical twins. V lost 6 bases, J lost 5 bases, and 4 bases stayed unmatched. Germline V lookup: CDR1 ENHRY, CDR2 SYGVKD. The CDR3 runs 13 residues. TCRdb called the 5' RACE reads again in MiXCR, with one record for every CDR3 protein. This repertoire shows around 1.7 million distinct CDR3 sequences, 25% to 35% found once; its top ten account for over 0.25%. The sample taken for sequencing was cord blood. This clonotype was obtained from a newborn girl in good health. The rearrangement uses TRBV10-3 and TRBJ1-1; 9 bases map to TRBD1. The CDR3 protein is CAIRDRGGTEAFF. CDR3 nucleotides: TGTGCCATCAGGGACAGGGGTGGGACTGAAGCTTTCTTT.